The 22 T cell receptor beta chains below all came from one sample that was sequenced in a study of cytomegalovirus exposure and HLA in healthy donors. PCR used 60 Vbeta primers and 13 Jbeta primers. Sequencing was performed with immunoSEQ multiplex PCR; in TCRdb, only in-frame clones are kept and a portion is missing. The sample carries about 180,000 clones, approximately 82% recorded once. Sequencing was done on a sample of PBMCs. The receptor set was obtained from a girl aged 2-10 years in good health and CMV-seropositive.

The V and J genes are TRBV19 and TRBJ2-1; 12 nucleotides line up with TRBD2. CDR3 length equals 13 residues. V shed 10 bases, J shed 7 bases, and the junction held 5 bases outside the gene matches. In germline, CDR1 is LNHDA, CDR2 SQIVND (reference sequence). CDR3 loop: CAIGTSGRNEQFF. CDR3 DNA sequence: TGTGCCATTGGGACTAGCGGGCGGAATGAGCAGTTCTTC.

The V gene is TRBV6-6, the J gene TRBJ2-7; D is possibly TRBD1 (5 bases). CDR3 length equals 12 residues. The ends were cut back, 2 bases at V and 6 bases at J, with 8 bases in the middle. Germline CDR1 reads MNHNY; CDR2 reads SVGAGI (reference sequence). The CDR3 region is CASSYGQREQYF. The CDR3 region has the DNA TGTGCCAGCAGTTACGGACAACGCGAGCAGTACTTC.

This clone was observed a few times. This sequence joins TRBV6-6 and TRBJ2-1, with a weak D call TRBD1 (6 bases). The CDR3 runs 13 residues. Germline lookup yields CDR1 MNHNY and CDR2 SVGAGI (reference sequence). Trimming removed 2 bases from V and 6 bases from J, with 8 bases in between. The CDR3 is CASSYRTANEQFF. The CDR3, as DNA: TGTGCCAGCAGTTACCGGACAGCCAATGAGCAGTTCTTC.

The rearrangement links TRBV28 to TRBJ2-7, with D perhaps TRBD2 (5 bases). V was cut by 3 bases and J by 5 bases, with 14 bases left in between. CDR1 and CDR2 from the germline V gene are MDHEN and SYDVKM. The CDR3 runs 14 residues. In DNA, the CDR3 is TGTGCCAGCAGTTTCCTACTAGTTGCCAACGAGCAGTACTTC. As protein: CASSFLLVANEQYF.

To note about this clone: Other DNA variants within this sample encode the same CDR3. CDR3 loop: CASSQGPGAFF. DNA of the CDR3: TGTGCCAGCAGCCAAGGGCCGGGAGCTTTCTTT. The V and J genes are TRBV14 and TRBJ1-1; no clear D gene. The CDR3 is made up of 11 amino acids. CDR1 and CDR2 (germline): SGHDN, FVKESK. Trimming took off 1 base at V and 10 bases at J, with 7 bases between the two ends.

This clone was found once. V gene TRBV14 combines with J gene TRBJ1-4, with unresolved D. The CDR3 contains 13 residues. Germline V lookup: CDR1 SGHDN, CDR2 FVKESK. V was shortened by 1 base and J by 7 bases, with 7 bases between the two germline ends. The CDR3 DNA follows: TGTGCCAGCAGCCAAGTACGAGGTGAAAAACTGTTTTTT. As protein: CASSQVRGEKLFF.

V is TRBV28 and J is TRBJ1-2; D gene ambiguous. The CDR3 has 11 amino acids. Germline CDR1 is MDHEN and CDR2 is SYDVKM. Between the trimmed V and J ends, which lost 8 bases and 3 bases, there was a span of 7 bases. CDR3 bases: TGTGCCAGCGACTCCGACTATGGCTACACCTTC. This codes for CASDSDYGYTF.

This clone showed up just once. V gene TRBV5-1 combines with J gene TRBJ1-1; 8 bases are shared with TRBD1. The V and J ends lost 5 bases and 3 bases, in that order; junction bases with no gene match: 6. The CDR3 has 14 residues. Germline V gene data show CDR1 as SGHRS and CDR2 as YFSETQ. The CDR3 is CASRRQGADTEAFF. The CDR3 region has the DNA TGCGCCAGCAGAAGGCAGGGGGCCGACACTGAAGCTTTCTTT.

The chain links TRBV6-5 to TRBJ1-5; TRBD1 matches 7 bases. Losses at the gene ends were 6 bases for V and 6 bases for J; bases not matched to a gene: 8. The CDR3 is made up of 14 amino acids. Germline V gene lookup returns CDR1 MNHEY and CDR2 SVGAGI. The CDR3 bases are TGTGCCAGCAGACAGACAGGGTCCGGTCAGCCCCAGCATTTT. It encodes CASRQTGSGQPQHF.

The chain uses TRBV27 and TRBJ1-1; 10 positions match TRBD1. CDR1 and CDR2 from the germline V gene are MNHEY and SMNVEV (reference sequence). This CDR3 has 15 amino acids. The trim removed 5 bases at V and 4 bases at J, leaving 7 bases unmatched. The CDR3 is CASSAGTGVGTEAFF. The CDR3 region has the DNA TGTGCCAGCAGTGCCGGGACAGGGGTCGGCACTGAAGCTTTCTTT.

The V and J genes are TRBV5-6 and TRBJ1-5, with TRBD1 matching 9 bases. CDR3 length equals 16 residues. With V trimmed by 2 bases and J by 1 base, 4 bases remained unmatched. Per germline, CDR1 SGHDT and CDR2 YYEEEE. The CDR3 region has the DNA TGTGCCAGCAGCTTCTGGGGACAGGGAAGCAATCAGCCCCAGCATTTT. As protein: CASSFWGQGSNQPQHF. Full variable domain (outside the CDR3, taken from reference TRBV5-6 and TRBJ1-5): DAGVTQSPTHLIKTRGQQVTLRCSPKSGHDTVSWYQQALGQGPQFIFQYYEEEERQRGNFPDRFSGHQFPNYSSELNVNALLLGDSALYLCASSFWGQGSNQPQHFGDGTRLSIL.

The genes are TRBV27 and TRBJ2-7, with D maybe TRBD2 (6 bases). This CDR3 region has 15 residues. Germline lookup yields CDR1 MNHEY and CDR2 SMNVEV (reference sequence). Deletions cut 6 bases from V and 0 bases from J, with 15 bases between. The CDR3 sequence: CASRRGSASSYEQYF. The DNA of the CDR3 is TGTGCCAGCAGGCGGGGAAGTGCGAGCTCCTACGAGCAGTACTTC.

The chain employs TRBV19 and TRBJ1-1; 7 bases map to TRBD1. After removal of 8 bases from V and 6 bases from J, the junction contained 9 bases not matched to a gene. The CDR3 totals 13 residues. Germline V gene data show CDR1 as LNHDA and CDR2 as SQIVND (reference sequence). The CDR3, as DNA: TGTGCCAGTGCGGCAGGGGGAGTAGCTGAAGCTTTCTTT. Amino acid sequence: CASAAGGVAEAFF.

This chain links TRBV21-1 with TRBJ2-5; TRBD1 is the table's D call, not checked against the DNA. TRBV21-1 is a known pseudogene. The CDR3 length is 15 residues. The CDR3 DNA follows: TGTGCCAGCAGCAAAGTGGAACAGGCCCAAGAGACCCAGTACTTC. Protein: CASSKVEQAQETQYF.

V gene TRBV19 combines with J gene TRBJ2-7, with 9 positions matching TRBD2. Germline CDR1 LNHDA, CDR2 SQIVND (reference sequence). Trimming removed 2 bases from V and 5 bases from J; junction bases left unmatched: 16. The CDR3 runs to 18 residues. CDR3 region: CASSISYGMAGGFNEQYF. For the CDR3, the DNA is TGTGCCAGTAGTATATCGTATGGGATGGCGGGAGGGTTCAACGAGCAGTACTTC. Full variable domain (remainder filled in from reference TRBV19 and TRBJ2-7): DGGITQSPKYLFRKEGQNVTLSCEQNLNHDAMYWYRQDPGQGLRLIYYSQIVNDFQKGDIAEGYSVSREKKESFPLTVTSAQKNPTAFYLCASSISYGMAGGFNEQYFGPGTRLTVT.

The V call is TRBV7-9, the J call TRBJ1-5; tentative D call: TRBD1 (5 bases). Germline V gene sequence: CDR1 SEHNR, CDR2 FQNEAQ (reference sequence). The CDR3 length is 16 residues. Trimming removed 3 bases from V and 2 bases from J, with 14 bases in between. The CDR3 here is CASSLGLTGRNQPQHF. CDR3 in DNA: TGTGCCAGCAGCTTGGGCTTAACAGGCCGCAATCAGCCCCAGCATTTT.

This chain uses TRBV4-1 with TRBJ1-5; D may be TRBD1 (6 bases). The V end was cut by 3 bases, the J end by 0 bases, with 24 bases between. The CDR3 sequence is 20 residues long. Germline V gene data show CDR1 as MGHRA and CDR2 as YSYEKL. CDR3 DNA: TGCGCCAGCAGCCACTTCGACCCACCTAACAGGGTCCATAGCAATCAGCCCCAGCATTTT. Protein sequence: CASSHFDPPNRVHSNQPQHF.

V and J are TRBV6-5 and TRBJ1-1; 7 nucleotides align to TRBD1. After removal of 5 bases from V and 3 bases from J, the junction contained 6 bases not matched to a gene. The CDR3 spans 14 residues. Germline V gene lookup returns CDR1 MNHEY and CDR2 SVGAGI. The CDR3 sequence: CASSDITGDTEAFF. DNA for the CDR3: TGTGCCAGCAGTGACATTACAGGGGACACTGAAGCTTTCTTT.

The V gene is TRBV5-1, the J gene TRBJ2-5, with a weak D call TRBD2 (5 bases). Germline CDR1 SGHRS, CDR2 YFSETQ. Trimming pared 0 bases from V and 0 bases from J, leaving 9 bases between. The CDR3 loop spans 15 amino acids. CDR3 sequence: CASSLEEAYQETQYF. CDR3 DNA: TGCGCCAGCAGCTTGGAGGAGGCCTACCAAGAGACCCAGTACTTC.

This clone was detected once. The CDR3 DNA reads TGTGCCAGCAGCTTAGGCGGTAGTCGGACCCAGTACTTC. Its protein is CASSLGGSRTQYF. The rearrangement uses TRBV11-3 and TRBJ2-5; no firm D call. Trimming stripped 1 base from V and 7 bases from J, with 10 bases between. Germline V CDR1 and CDR2: SGHNT, YENEEA. This CDR3 has 13 amino acids.

This chain uses TRBV5-1 with TRBJ2-1; 7 bases line up with TRBD2. The V and J ends lost 4 bases and 5 bases, in that order; junction bases with no gene match: 6. Germline CDR1 SGHRS, CDR2 YFSETQ. This CDR3 region has 14 residues. The CDR3 nucleotides are TGCGCCAGCAGCCCGGGACTAATTAACAATGAGCAGTTCTTC. Its protein product is CASSPGLINNEQFF.

On this clone itself: The sample has other DNA sequences that encode this CDR3 too. This chain's CDR3 is CASSVGGGNQPQHF. CDR3 coding DNA: TGTGCCAGCAGCGTAGGGGGGGGCAATCAGCCCCAGCATTTT. V and J are TRBV9 and TRBJ1-5, with TRBD1 as a possible D gene (5 bases). Trimming removed 0 bases at V and 2 bases at J, with 6 bases between. The CDR3 has 14 residues. Looked up from germline, CDR1 is SGDLS and CDR2 is YYNGEE.